These 11 T cell receptor beta chains were all obtained from the same sample, sequenced in a study of STAT5B mutations in CD4+ large granular lymphocyte leukemia (dated by TCRdb to between 2022 and 2023). The library was made by the immunoSEQ multiplex PCR assay. TCRdb provides this immuneACCESS table in a form limited to in-frame rearrangements. Some clones are lacking; in checked studies, under half of them reflect an unresolved V gene, and why the rest are absent is not known. In this sample the table shows nearly 35,000 clones, 87% of which occur a single time. Around 3.3% of the sample comes from the top ten. Sequencing was performed on CD4+ T cells from blood buffy coats. The receptors were gathered from a human donor in good health.

The chain combines TRBV6-1 with TRBJ2-1, with TRBD2 matching over 9 bases. Looked up from germline, CDR1 is MNHNS and CDR2 is SASEGT. V dropped 0 bases and J dropped 7; count of bases not matched to a gene: 13. This CDR3 is 18 amino acids long. The CDR3 sequence is CASSEARGRGRVGNEQFF. The CDR3 DNA reads as TGTGCCAGCAGTGAAGCACGAGGACGCGGGAGGGTTGGGAATGAGCAGTTCTTC.

The chain is built from TRBV25-1 and TRBJ1-2; possible D gene TRBD1, 5 bases. CDR3 length: 13 amino acids. V lost 7 bases to trimming and J lost 5 bases, with 14 bases between them. Germline assignment: CDR1 MGHDK and CDR2 SYGVNS. In nucleotides, the CDR3 is TGTGCCAGCAACCCACTCTGGGGGTATGGCTACACCTTC. As protein: CASNPLWGYGYTF.

This chain links TRBV7-9 with TRBJ2-1; the D is unclear. With 5 bases removed from V and 9 bases from J, the gap between germline ends came to 17 bases. The V gene's germline CDR1 is SEHNR and CDR2 FQNEAQ (reference sequence). CDR3 length: 14 residues. As DNA, the CDR3 is TGTGCCAGCAGCGATATTTCCAGAGTCCCTGAGCAGTTCTTC. Translating it yields CASSDISRVPEQFF.

The chain links TRBV19 to TRBJ1-1, with a tentative D call TRBD1 (5 bases). The V gene lost 5 bases and the J gene lost 10 bases, with 17 bases spanning the gap. Germline CDR1 LNHDA, CDR2 SQIVND (reference sequence). The CDR3 is made up of 13 amino acids. CDR3 in amino acids: CASSLRGLDGAFF. In DNA, the CDR3 is TGTGCCAGTAGTCTAAGGGGTCTGGATGGAGCTTTCTTT. Together with reference TRBV19 and TRBJ1-1, the CDR3 gives the full variable domain: DGGITQSPKYLFRKEGQNVTLSCEQNLNHDAMYWYRQDPGQGLRLIYYSQIVNDFQKGDIAEGYSVSREKKESFPLTVTSAQKNPTAFYLCASSLRGLDGAFFGQGTRLTVV.

This chain joins TRBV9 and TRBJ2-1; 7 bases are a match to TRBD2. The length of the CDR3 is 15 residues. CDR1 SGDLS and CDR2 YYNGEE come from the germline V gene. J lost 3 bases, V lost 3 bases, and 6 bases had no gene match. CDR3 in amino acids: CASSALAVFYNEQFF. CDR3 nucleotides: TGTGCCAGCAGCGCCCTAGCGGTTTTCTACAATGAGCAGTTCTTC.

This chain connects TRBV6-5 to TRBJ2-1; 8 positions match TRBD2. The CDR3 is made up of 15 amino acids. Germline V gene lookup returns CDR1 MNHEY and CDR2 SVGAGI. V lost 5 bases to trimming and J lost 9 bases; unmatched junction nucleotides: 12. For the CDR3, the DNA is TGTGCCAGCAGTGGATCACTAGCGGTTGGCGGTGAGCAGTTCTTC. It specifies CASSGSLAVGGEQFF.

This clone was seen a few times. The chain has TRBV7-2 and TRBJ1-3; TRBD1 matches at 10 bases. Trimming cost V 1 base and J 4 bases; bases outside gene matches: 4. CDR1 and CDR2 from the germline V gene are SGHTA and FQGNSA. CDR3 size: 16 residues. The CDR3 nucleotides read TGTGCCAGCAGCTTAGGACAGGGGGCAAACGGAAACACCATATATTTT. This gives the protein CASSLGQGANGNTIYF.

This clone has a handful of counts. An end of the junction does not agree with germline; a read error may underlie this. The rearrangement links TRBV27 to TRBJ2-2; no firm D call. CDR3 length: 16 residues. Per germline, CDR1 MNHEY and CDR2 SMNVEV (reference sequence). CDR3 protein: CASRLSQPANTGELFF. Here the CDR3 DNA reads TGTGCCAGCAGATTATCCCAGCCAGCGAACACCGGGGAGCTGTTTTTT.

This clone was observed a handful of times. The chain links TRBV19 to TRBJ2-7; D call uncertain. Trimming pared 3 bases from V and 0 bases from J, leaving 9 bases between. Germline V gives CDR1 LNHDA, CDR2 SQIVND (reference sequence). The CDR3 spans 14 residues. The CDR3 is CASSISSVSYEQYF. CDR3 bases: TGTGCCAGTAGTATTTCGTCGGTCTCCTACGAGCAGTACTTC. The whole variable domain, filled in from reference TRBV19 and TRBJ2-7, reads DGGITQSPKYLFRKEGQNVTLSCEQNLNHDAMYWYRQDPGQGLRLIYYSQIVNDFQKGDIAEGYSVSREKKESFPLTVTSAQKNPTAFYLCASSISSVSYEQYFGPGTRLTVT.

The chain employs TRBV6-1 and TRBJ2-7, with 10 positions matching TRBD2. After removal of 5 bases from V and 2 bases from J, the junction contained 6 bases not matched to a gene. This CDR3 contains 15 residues. Germline CDR1 MNHNS, CDR2 SASEGT. CDR3 coding DNA: TGTGCCAGCAGTCCTAGCGGGAGTTACACCTACGAGCAGTACTTC. It is translated as CASSPSGSYTYEQYF.

CDR3 coding DNA: TGTGCCAGCAAGATACTTAGCGGGAGTCGGTCCTACGAGCAGTACTTC. This gives the protein CASKILSGSRSYEQYF. This chain joins TRBV28 and TRBJ2-7; 9 bases fit TRBD2. The CDR3 contains 16 residues. V was clipped by 7 bases and J by 1 base; unmatched bases: 11. Germline V gene lookup returns CDR1 MDHEN and CDR2 SYDVKM.